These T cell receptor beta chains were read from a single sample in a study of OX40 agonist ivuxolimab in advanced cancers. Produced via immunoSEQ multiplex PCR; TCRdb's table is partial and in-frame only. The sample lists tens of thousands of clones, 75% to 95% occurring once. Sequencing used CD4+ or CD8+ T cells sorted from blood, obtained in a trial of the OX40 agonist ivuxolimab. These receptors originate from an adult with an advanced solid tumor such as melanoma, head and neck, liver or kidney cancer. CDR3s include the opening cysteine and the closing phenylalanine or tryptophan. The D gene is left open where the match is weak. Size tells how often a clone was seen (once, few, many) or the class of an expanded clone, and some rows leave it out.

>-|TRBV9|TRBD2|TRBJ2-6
CASSEGGTSGNSGANVLTF
TGTGCCAGCAGCGAGGGTGGGACTAGCGGAAACTCTGGGGCCAACGTCCTGACTTTC
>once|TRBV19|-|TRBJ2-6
CASSSISGANVLTF
TGTGCCAGTAGTTCGATTTCTGGGGCCAACGTCCTGACTTTC
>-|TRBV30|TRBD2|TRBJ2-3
CAWNRGGWPTDTQYF
TGTGCCTGGAACCGGGGAGGGTGGCCCACAGATACGCAGTATTTT
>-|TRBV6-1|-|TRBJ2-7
CASSVQNSYEQYF
TGTGCCAGCAGCGTTCAGAACTCCTACGAGCAGTACTTC
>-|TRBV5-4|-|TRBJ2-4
CASSFGLAKNIQYF
TGTGCCAGCAGCTTCGGTTTAGCCAAAAACATTCAGTACTTC
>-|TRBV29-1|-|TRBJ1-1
CSATGTRGTEAFF
TGCAGCGCAACCGGGACTAGGGGCACTGAAGCTTTCTTT
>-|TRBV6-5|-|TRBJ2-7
CASRKVGGGEQYF
TGTGCCAGCAGGAAAGTGGGGGGTGGCGAGCAGTACTTC
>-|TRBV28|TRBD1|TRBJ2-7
CASSFFDRAFEQYF
TGTGCCAGCAGTTTTTTCGACAGGGCATTCGAGCAGTACTTC
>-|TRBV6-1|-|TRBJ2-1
CASSEVGSFRQFF
TGTGCCAGCAGTGAAGTTGGTAGTTTCAGGCAGTTCTTC
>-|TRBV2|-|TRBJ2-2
CASSLGFNTGELFF
TGTGCCAGCAGTTTAGGGTTTAACACCGGGGAGCTGTTTTTT
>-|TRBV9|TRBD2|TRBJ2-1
CASSVDRRFSGDNEQFF
TGTGCCAGCAGCGTAGACCGCAGGTTCAGCGGGGACAATGAGCAGTTCTTC
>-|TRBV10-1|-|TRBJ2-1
CASSKEDGIGQFF
TGCGCCAGCAGCAAAGAGGACGGTATAGGACAGTTCTTC
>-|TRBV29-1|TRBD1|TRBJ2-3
CSVEKGQGANTQYF
TGCAGCGTTGAAAAGGGGCAGGGGGCTAATACGCAGTATTTT
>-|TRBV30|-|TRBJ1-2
CAWRGTGGYTF
TGTGCCTGGAGGGGAACGGGAGGGTACACCTTC
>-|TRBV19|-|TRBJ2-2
CASSIGLRTANTGELFF
TGTGCCAGTAGTATCGGACTGAGGACCGCGAACACCGGGGAGCTGTTTTTT
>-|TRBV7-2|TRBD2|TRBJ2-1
CASNPQSGTGYNEQFF
TGTGCCAGCAACCCTCAAAGCGGGACGGGCTACAATGAGCAGTTCTTC
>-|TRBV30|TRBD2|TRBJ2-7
CAWGSGPHEQYF
TGTGCCTGGGGTAGCGGGCCCCACGAGCAGTACTTC
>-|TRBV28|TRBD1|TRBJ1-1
CASRRDRADTEAFF
TGTGCCAGCAGACGGGACAGGGCAGACACTGAAGCTTTCTTT
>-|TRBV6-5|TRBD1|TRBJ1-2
CASSYGGRGHYGYTF
TGTGCCAGCAGTTACGGGGGCAGGGGGCACTATGGCTACACCTTC
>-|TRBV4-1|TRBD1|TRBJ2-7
CASSTNRGLYEQYF
TGCGCCAGCAGCACCAACAGGGGGCTCTACGAGCAGTACTTC
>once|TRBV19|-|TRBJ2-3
CASTPRQSDTQYF
TGTGCCAGTACCCCACGACAGTCGGATACGCAGTATTTT
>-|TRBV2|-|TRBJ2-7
CASMRSAWTSHEQYF
TGTGCCAGCATGCGGTCAGCGTGGACATCCCACGAGCAGTACTTC
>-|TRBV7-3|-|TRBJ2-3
CASSPPNSGLSTDTQYF
TGTGCCAGCAGCCCCCCGAATTCGGGGTTAAGCACAGATACGCAGTATTTT
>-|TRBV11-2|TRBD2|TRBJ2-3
CASSFVGSSGRDTQYF
TGTGCCAGCAGCTTCGTGGGGAGTAGCGGGAGAGATACGCAGTATTTT
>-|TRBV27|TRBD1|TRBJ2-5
CASSFQGAWETQYF
TGTGCCAGCAGTTTTCAGGGGGCATGGGAGACCCAGTACTTC
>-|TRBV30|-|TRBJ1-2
CAWAGEANYGYTF
TGTGCCTGGGCGGGGGAAGCTAACTATGGCTACACCTTC
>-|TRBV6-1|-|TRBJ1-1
CASSDRFTEAFF
TGTGCCAGCAGTGATCGTTTCACTGAAGCTTTCTTT
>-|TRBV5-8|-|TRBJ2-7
CASSFNKGHYEQYF
TGTGCCAGCAGCTTTAACAAGGGGCACTACGAGCAGTACTTC
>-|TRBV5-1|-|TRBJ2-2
CASSLANTGELFF
TGCGCCAGCAGCTTGGCGAACACCGGGGAGCTGTTTTTT
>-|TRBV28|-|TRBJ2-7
CASRQGYEQYF
TGTGCCAGCAGACAGGGCTACGAGCAGTACTTC
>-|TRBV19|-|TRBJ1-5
CASRGDGNQPQHF
TGTGCCAGTCGAGGGGATGGCAATCAGCCCCAGCATTTT
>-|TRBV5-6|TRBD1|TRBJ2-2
CASSMTGGVPGELFF
TGTGCCAGCAGCATGACAGGGGGCGTCCCCGGGGAGCTGTTTTTT
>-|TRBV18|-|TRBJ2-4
CASSPIGPFNF
TGTGCCAGCTCACCCATCGGGCCCTTCAACTTC
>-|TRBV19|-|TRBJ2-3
CASSRRSGRADTQYF
TGTGCCAGTAGTAGGCGAAGCGGGCGGGCAGATACGCAGTATTTT
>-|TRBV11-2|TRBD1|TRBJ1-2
CASSWTGTQGSYTF
TGTGCCAGCAGTTGGACCGGGACACAGGGGAGCTACACCTTC
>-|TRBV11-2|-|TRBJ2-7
CASSLVGSIYEQYF
TGTGCCAGCAGCTTAGTTGGCAGTATTTACGAGCAGTACTTC
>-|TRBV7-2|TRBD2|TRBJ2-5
CASSLGAGEQETQYF
TGTGCCAGCAGCTTAGGGGCGGGAGAGCAAGAGACCCAGTACTTC
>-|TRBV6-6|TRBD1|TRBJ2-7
CASSRYRGAYEQYF
TGTGCCAGCAGCCGGTACAGGGGTGCCTACGAGCAGTACTTC
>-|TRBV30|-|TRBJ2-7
CAWSVGTPTIPSSYEQYF
TGTGCCTGGAGTGTAGGTACCCCGACTATCCCCAGCTCCTACGAGCAGTACTTC
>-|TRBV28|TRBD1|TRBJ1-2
CASSLRDRERYGYTF
TGTGCCAGCAGTTTAAGGGACAGGGAACGCTATGGCTACACCTTC
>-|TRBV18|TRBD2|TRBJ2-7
CASTTYAGASYEQYF
TGTGCCAGCACCACTTATGCGGGAGCCTCCTACGAGCAGTACTTC
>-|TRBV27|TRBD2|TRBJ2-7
CASSLGRVYEQYF
TGTGCCAGCAGTCTAGGGAGGGTTTACGAGCAGTACTTC
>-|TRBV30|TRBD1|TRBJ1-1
CAWRKTGVTEAFF
TGTGCCTGGAGAAAAACAGGGGTTACTGAAGCTTTCTTT
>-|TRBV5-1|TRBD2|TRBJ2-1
CASTPGRNNEQFF
TGCGCCAGCACCCCCGGGAGGAACAATGAGCAGTTCTTC
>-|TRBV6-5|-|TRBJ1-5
CASSSIGQPQHF
TGTGCCAGCAGTTCCATCGGACAGCCCCAGCATTTT
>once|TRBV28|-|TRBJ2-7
CASRAQGDPYEQYF
TGTGCCAGCAGGGCGCAGGGAGATCCCTACGAGCAGTACTTC
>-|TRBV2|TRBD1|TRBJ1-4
CASSGRGTGNEKLFF
TGTGCCAGCAGTGGGCGGGGGACAGGGAACGAAAAACTGTTTTTT
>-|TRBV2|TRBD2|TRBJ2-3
CASSPGLAGADTQYF
TGTGCCAGCAGCCCGGGACTAGCGGGAGCAGATACGCAGTATTTT
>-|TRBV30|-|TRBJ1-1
CAWSGYDTEAFF
TGTGCCTGGAGTGGGTACGACACTGAAGCTTTCTTT
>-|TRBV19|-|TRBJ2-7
CASSISGVEYEQYF
TGTGCCAGTAGTATATCCGGGGTGGAGTACGAGCAGTACTTC
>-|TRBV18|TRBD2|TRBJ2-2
CASSSSGSVTGELFF
TGTGCCAGCTCATCTAGCGGGAGCGTCACCGGGGAGCTGTTTTTT
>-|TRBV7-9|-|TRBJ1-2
CASSPGQSRGYTF
TGTGCCAGCAGCCCCGGACAGTCACGGGGCTACACCTTC
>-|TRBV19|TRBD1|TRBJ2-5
CASSQGGIETQYF
TGTGCCAGTTCACAGGGGGGTATTGAGACCCAGTACTTC
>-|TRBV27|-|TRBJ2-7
CASRPLGGYEQYF
TGTGCCAGCAGGCCCCTCGGGGGCTACGAGCAGTACTTC
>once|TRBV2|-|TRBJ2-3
CASTTRETDTQYF
TGTGCCAGCACCACCAGGGAGACAGATACGCAGTATTTT
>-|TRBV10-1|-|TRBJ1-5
CASSESRNQPQHF
TGCGCCAGCAGTGAGTCACGAAATCAGCCCCAGCATTTT
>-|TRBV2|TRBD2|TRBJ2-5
CASSGREPQYF
TGTGCCAGCAGTGGGCGGGAGCCCCAGTACTTC
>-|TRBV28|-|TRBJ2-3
CASSSQGHTDTQYF
TGTGCCAGCAGTTCCCAGGGACACACAGATACGCAGTATTTT
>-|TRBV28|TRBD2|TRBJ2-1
CASTAHSAGGRANEQFF
TGTGCCAGCACCGCCCACTCAGCGGGAGGTAGGGCGAATGAGCAGTTCTTC
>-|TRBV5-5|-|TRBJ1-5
CASSLVRGSNQPQHF
TGTGCCAGCAGCTTGGTAAGGGGTAGCAATCAGCCCCAGCATTTT